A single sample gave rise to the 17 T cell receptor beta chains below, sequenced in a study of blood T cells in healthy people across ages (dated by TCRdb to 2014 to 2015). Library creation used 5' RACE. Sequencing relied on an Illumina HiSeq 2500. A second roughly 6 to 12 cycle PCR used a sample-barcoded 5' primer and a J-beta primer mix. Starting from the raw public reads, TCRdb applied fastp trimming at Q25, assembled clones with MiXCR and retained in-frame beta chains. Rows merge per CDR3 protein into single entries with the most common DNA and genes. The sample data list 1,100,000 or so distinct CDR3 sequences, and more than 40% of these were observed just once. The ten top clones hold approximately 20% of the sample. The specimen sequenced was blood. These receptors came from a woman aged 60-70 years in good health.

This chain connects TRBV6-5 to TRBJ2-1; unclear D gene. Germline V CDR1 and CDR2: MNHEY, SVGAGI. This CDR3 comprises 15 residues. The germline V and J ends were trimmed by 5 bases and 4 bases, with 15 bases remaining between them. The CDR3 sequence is CASSPFGEWYNEQFF. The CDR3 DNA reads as TGTGCCAGCAGTCCTTTCGGTGAGTGGTACAATGAGCAGTTCTTC.

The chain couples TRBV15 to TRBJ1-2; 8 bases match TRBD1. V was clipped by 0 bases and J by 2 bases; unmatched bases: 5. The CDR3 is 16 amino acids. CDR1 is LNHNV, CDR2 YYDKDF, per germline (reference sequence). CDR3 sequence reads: CATSREPGQENYGYTF. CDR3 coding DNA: TGTGCCACCAGCAGAGAACCGGGACAGGAGAACTATGGCTACACCTTC.

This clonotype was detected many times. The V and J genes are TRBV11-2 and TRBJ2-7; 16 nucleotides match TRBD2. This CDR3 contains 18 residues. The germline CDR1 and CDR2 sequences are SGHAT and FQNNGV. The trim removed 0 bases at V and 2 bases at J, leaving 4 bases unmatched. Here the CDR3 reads CASSLDGGTSGRAYEQYF. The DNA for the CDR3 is TGTGCCAGCAGCTTAGATGGAGGGACTAGCGGGAGGGCCTACGAGCAGTACTTC. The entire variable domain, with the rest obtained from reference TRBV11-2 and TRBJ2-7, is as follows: EAGVAQSPRYKIIEKRQSVAFWCNPISGHATLYWYQQILGQGPKLLIQFQNNGVVDDSQLPKDRFSAERLKGVDSTLKIQPAKLEDSAVYLCASSLDGGTSGRAYEQYFGPGTRLTVT.

Here the CDR3 DNA reads TGTGCCAGCAGCTTAGTAGTTGGTCTCCCACCTTTCGAGCAGTACTTC. Translated, it gives CASSLVVGLPPFEQYF. This chain connects TRBV7-9 to TRBJ2-4; D is uncertain. The closer fit of TRBJ2-7 to the DNA end suggests the J call may be wrong. Germline loops: CDR1 SEHNR, CDR2 FQNEAQ (reference sequence). The length of the CDR3 is 16 residues.

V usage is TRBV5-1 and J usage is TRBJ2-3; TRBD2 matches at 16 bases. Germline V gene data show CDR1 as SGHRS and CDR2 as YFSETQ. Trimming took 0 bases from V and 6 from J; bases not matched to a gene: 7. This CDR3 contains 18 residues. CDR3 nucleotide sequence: TGCGCCAGCAGCTTGGAGGCGGGACTAGCGGGAGGGCCGGATACGCAGTATTTT. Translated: CASSLEAGLAGGPDTQYF.

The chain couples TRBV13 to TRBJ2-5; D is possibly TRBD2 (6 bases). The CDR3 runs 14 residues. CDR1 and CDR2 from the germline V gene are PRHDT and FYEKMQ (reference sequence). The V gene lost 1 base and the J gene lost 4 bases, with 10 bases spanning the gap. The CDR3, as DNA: TGTGCCAGCAGCTTAGCAACTAGCTTAGAGACCCAGTACTTC. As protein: CASSLATSLETQYF.

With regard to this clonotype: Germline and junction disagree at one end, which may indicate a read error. The CDR3 sequence is CASSQEQAKNTQYF. The CDR3 DNA sequence: TGCGCCAGCAGCCAAGAGCAGGCCAAAAACACTCAGTACTTT. The chain is built from TRBV4-1 and TRBJ2-7; D uncertain. Germline V CDR1 and CDR2: MGHRA, YSYEKL. This CDR3 is built from 14 residues.

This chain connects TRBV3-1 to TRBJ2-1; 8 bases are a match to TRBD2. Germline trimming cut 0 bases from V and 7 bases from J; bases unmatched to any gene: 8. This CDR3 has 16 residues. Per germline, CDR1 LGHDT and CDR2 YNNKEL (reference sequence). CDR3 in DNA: TGTGCCAGCAGCCAAGATCCAACGGGAGGGCCAAATGAGCAGTTCTTC. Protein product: CASSQDPTGGPNEQFF.

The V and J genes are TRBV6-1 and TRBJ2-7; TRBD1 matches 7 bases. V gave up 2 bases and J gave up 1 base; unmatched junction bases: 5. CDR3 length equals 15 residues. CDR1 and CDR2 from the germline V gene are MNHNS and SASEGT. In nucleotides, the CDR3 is TGTGCCAGCAGTGAATCTGGGACAGTGTCCTACGAGCAGTACTTC. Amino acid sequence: CASSESGTVSYEQYF.

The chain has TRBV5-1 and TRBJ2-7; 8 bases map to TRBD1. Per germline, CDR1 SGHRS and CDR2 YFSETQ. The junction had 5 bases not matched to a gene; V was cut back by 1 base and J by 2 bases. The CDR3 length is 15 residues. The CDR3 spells CASSLTRQGPYEQYF. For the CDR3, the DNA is TGCGCCAGCAGCTTGACCAGACAGGGGCCCTACGAGCAGTACTTC.

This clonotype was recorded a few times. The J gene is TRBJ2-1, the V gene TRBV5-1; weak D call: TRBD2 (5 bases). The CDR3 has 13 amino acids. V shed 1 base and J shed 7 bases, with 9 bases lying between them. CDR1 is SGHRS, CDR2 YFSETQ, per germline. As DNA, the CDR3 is TGCGCCAGCAGCTTGACTAGTACTAATGAGCAGTTCTTC. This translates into CASSLTSTNEQFF.

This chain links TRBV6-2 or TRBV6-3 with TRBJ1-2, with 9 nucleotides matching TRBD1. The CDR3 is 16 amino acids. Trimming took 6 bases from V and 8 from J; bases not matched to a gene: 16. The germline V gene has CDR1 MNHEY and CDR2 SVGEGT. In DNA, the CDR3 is TGTGCCAGCAGATCTCACCTCACCGGGACAGGGATCGGCTACACCTTC. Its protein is CASRSHLTGTGIGYTF.

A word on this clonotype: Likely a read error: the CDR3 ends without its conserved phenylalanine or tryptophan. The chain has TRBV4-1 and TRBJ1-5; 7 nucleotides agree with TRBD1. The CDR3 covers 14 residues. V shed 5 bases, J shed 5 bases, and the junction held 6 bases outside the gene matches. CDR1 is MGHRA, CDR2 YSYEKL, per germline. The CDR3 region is CASSYRGEDQPQHL. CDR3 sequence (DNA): TGCGCCAGCAGCTACAGGGGAGAGGATCAGCCCCAGCATCTT.

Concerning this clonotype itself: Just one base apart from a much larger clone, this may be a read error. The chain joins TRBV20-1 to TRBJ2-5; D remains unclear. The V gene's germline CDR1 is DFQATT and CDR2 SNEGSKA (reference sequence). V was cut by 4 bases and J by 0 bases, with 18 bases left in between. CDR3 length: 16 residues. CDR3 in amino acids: CSANPDWVGNQETQYF. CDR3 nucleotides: TGCAGTGCTAATCCTGATTGGGTGGGGAACCAAGAGACCCAGTACTTC.

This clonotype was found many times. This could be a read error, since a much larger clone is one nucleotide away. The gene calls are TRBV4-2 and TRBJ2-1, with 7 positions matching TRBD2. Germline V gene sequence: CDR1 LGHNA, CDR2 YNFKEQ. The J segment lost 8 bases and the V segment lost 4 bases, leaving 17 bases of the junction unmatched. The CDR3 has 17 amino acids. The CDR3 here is CASSPLWRESHFDEQFF. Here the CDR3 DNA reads TGTGCCAGCAGCCCTCTTTGGCGGGAGAGTCACTTTGATGAGCAGTTCTTC.

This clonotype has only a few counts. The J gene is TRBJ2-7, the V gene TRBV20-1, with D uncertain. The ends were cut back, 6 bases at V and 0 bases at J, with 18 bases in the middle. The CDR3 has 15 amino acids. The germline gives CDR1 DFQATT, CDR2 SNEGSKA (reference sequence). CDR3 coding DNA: TGCAGTGCGGATAGGGCCGGTATGAGCTCCTACGAGCAGTACTTC. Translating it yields CSADRAGMSSYEQYF.

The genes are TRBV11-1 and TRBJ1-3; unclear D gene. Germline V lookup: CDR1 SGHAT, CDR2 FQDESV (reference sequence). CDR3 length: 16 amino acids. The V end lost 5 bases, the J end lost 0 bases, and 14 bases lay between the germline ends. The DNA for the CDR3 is TGTGCCAGCAGCCCCTACCGCCAGGCCTCTGGAAACACCATATATTTT. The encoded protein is CASSPYRQASGNTIYF.